This is a list of T cell receptor beta chains from one sample in a study of cytomegalovirus exposure and HLA in healthy donors. Sequencing was performed with immunoSEQ multiplex PCR; in TCRdb, only in-frame clones are kept and a portion is missing. The data contain hundreds of thousands of clones, 60% to 80% of them singletons. The specimen sequenced was PBMCs. The receptor set was obtained from a male donor in good health and CMV-seronegative. The conserved cysteine and the conserved F or W are not part of the CDR3 here. A D gene is named only where the DNA matches it firmly. Rows give clone size only sometimes, using once, few, many, or a class for an expanded clone.

NA,TRBV18,TRBJ2-2,TRBD1,ASSTPRTGTNTGELF
NA,TRBV18,TRBJ1-3,TRBD1,ASSPLGTGYGNTIY
NA,TRBV4-1,TRBJ1-3,NA,ASSQDRSGVGNTIY
NA,TRBV6-4,TRBJ2-1,NA,ASSGYPQRNYNEQF
NA,TRBV28,TRBJ2-5,TRBD1,ASSYTGGRETQY
NA,TRBV7-2,TRBJ2-3,TRBD2,ASSTRRTSGGGTDTQY
NA,TRBV9,TRBJ1-4,TRBD1,ASSGSGTVTEKLF
once,TRBV6-5,TRBJ2-7,NA,ASSPTGPGEQY
NA,TRBV9,TRBJ1-1,NA,ASSVFGETEAF
NA,TRBV9,TRBJ2-7,TRBD1,ASSQRAGGYYEQY
NA,TRBV6-1,TRBJ2-3,TRBD2,ASSGSLRGADTQY
NA,TRBV7-6,TRBJ2-7,TRBD1,ASSFGTGSYEQY
NA,TRBV27,TRBJ2-3,NA,ASSFPPSGEETDTQY
NA,TRBV5-4,TRBJ1-2,TRBD1,ASTAGQGRGGYT
NA,TRBV28,TRBJ1-1,NA,ASSPPREPNTEAF
once,TRBV7-9,TRBJ1-2,NA,ASSLVEVYGYT
NA,TRBV28,TRBJ1-1,TRBD1,ASSSPGQGRTEAF
NA,TRBV5-1,TRBJ2-5,TRBD1,ASSLEGTGVLETQY
few,TRBV6-1,TRBJ1-1,TRBD1,ASSARGIGGAF
NA,TRBV7-8,TRBJ2-5,TRBD2,ASSLDSALAGTEETQY
NA,TRBV5-1,TRBJ2-1,NA,ASSRDYPGSYNEQF
few,TRBV5-1,TRBJ2-7,TRBD2,ASSLGGSGYEQY
NA,TRBV5-1,TRBJ1-2,NA,ASSLAAGRGYGYT
NA,TRBV19,TRBJ1-5,NA,ASSIRDSNQPQH
NA,TRBV27,TRBJ2-3,NA,ASSLLGTTTDTQY
NA,TRBV30,TRBJ2-3,TRBD2,AWSVLGGGSTDTQY
NA,TRBV5-4,TRBJ2-3,NA,ASSLDSPGTDTQY
NA,TRBV7-2,TRBJ1-1,NA,ASSLRGPMNTEAF
NA,TRBV19,TRBJ2-7,NA,ASSSGSRPISYEQY
few,TRBV6-1,NA,TRBD1,ASPGQGNYEQY
NA,TRBV28,TRBJ2-7,TRBD1,ASSWDRGRSTSGYEQY
NA,TRBV27,TRBJ1-5,NA,ASRVTGNQPQH
NA,TRBV6-1,TRBJ1-4,NA,ASSVRGYNEKLF
NA,TRBV7-3,TRBJ2-2,TRBD1,ASSSSTGGSGELF
few,TRBV5-1,TRBJ1-5,NA,ASSWNGDSNQPQH
NA,TRBV29-1,TRBJ2-1,TRBD2,SVEGLAGYNEQF
few,TRBV4-3,TRBJ2-7,TRBD2,ASRKGLGELEQY
NA,TRBV6-1,TRBJ2-4,NA,ASSKGLLAKNIQY
NA,TRBV6-1,TRBJ1-4,TRBD1,ASWDRDGNEKLF
NA,TRBV30,TRBJ2-7,TRBD2,AWATSGPYEQY
NA,TRBV2,TRBJ2-7,TRBD2,ASSGGGLADAYEQY
NA,TRBV15,TRBJ1-5,NA,ATSRDLSRNQPQH
NA,TRBV19,TRBJ1-5,TRBD1,ASSNFLGQGVGQPQH
NA,TRBV27,TRBJ1-6,TRBD1,ASKRGVGTTGGYNSPLH
NA,TRBV5-4,TRBJ2-1,TRBD1,ASSLRGQRKDEQF